A single sample is the source of the 10 T cell receptor beta chains below, sequenced in a study of human T cells and chemical hapten exposure. Indicated time point: pre-sensitization, week 0. Treatment: therapeutic diphenylcyclopropenone sensitization with weekly scalp DPC. TCRdb processed the RACE reads anew with MiXCR; each CDR3 protein has one entry. This table holds more than 70,000 distinct CDR3 sequences, 8.5% found once. This specimen consisted of whole blood, obtained in connection with sensitization to the hapten diphenylcyclopropenone (DPC). These receptors originate from a man aged 35 to 55 with alopecia areata. Some clones in this sample may be carry-over from other donors' samples.

This clonotype was picked up one time. This may be a read error: a much more frequent sequence differs by one nucleotide. This chain connects TRBV6-2 or TRBV6-3 to TRBJ2-1; no firm D call. Germline V gives CDR1 MNHEY, CDR2 SVGEGT. V lost 6 bases to trimming and J lost 7 bases, with 22 bases between them. The CDR3 has 16 amino acids. The CDR3 sequence: CASSLHSGGSRNEQFF. As DNA, the CDR3 is TGTGCCAGCAGCCTCCACTCTGGCGGAAGTAGGAATGAGCAGTTCTTC.

The chain employs TRBV6-2 or TRBV6-3 and TRBJ2-1; the match to TRBD2 covers 8 bases. The CDR3 spans 17 residues. Trimming cost V 2 bases and J 3 bases; bases outside gene matches: 9. Germline CDR1 is MNHEY and CDR2 is SVGEGT. The CDR3 sequence: CASSYISAGGIYNEQFF. The CDR3 bases are TGTGCCAGCAGTTACATCTCGGCGGGAGGAATCTACAATGAGCAGTTCTTC.

This clonotype was counted at least ten times. The J gene is TRBJ2-7, the V gene TRBV12-5; TRBD1 or TRBD2 may be the D gene (6 bases each). Germline V gene data show CDR1 as LGHNT and CDR2 as FRNRAP. The V end lost 0 bases, the J end lost 4 bases, and 13 bases lay between the germline ends. The CDR3 runs to 15 residues. The CDR3 sequence is CASGLVAGGLYEQYV. The CDR3 DNA sequence: TGTGCTAGTGGTTTGGTCGCTGGGGGGCTGTACGAGCAGTACGTC.

This clonotype came up many times. V usage is TRBV20-1 and J usage is TRBJ2-2; D is perhaps TRBD2 (5 bases). Deletions cut 8 bases from V and 0 bases from J, with 10 bases between. This CDR3 region has 13 residues. Germline V gene data show CDR1 as DFQATT and CDR2 as SNEGSKA (reference sequence). Here the CDR3 DNA reads TGCAGTTGCCGGGAAACGAACACCGGGGAGCTGTTTTTT. Its protein is CSCRETNTGELFF.

In regard to this clonotype: This could be a read error, since a much larger clone is one nucleotide away. This chain connects TRBV19 to TRBJ1-5, with no clear D. Germline V CDR1 and CDR2: LNHDA, SQIVND (reference sequence). V shed 4 bases and J shed 7 bases, with 11 bases lying between them. The CDR3 has 13 residues. The CDR3 nucleotides read TGTGCCAGTAGTAGCCCTCCCTGGCAGCCCCAGCATTTT. Protein product: CASSSPPWQPQHF.

In its sample, this clonotype was seen a few times. The rearrangement uses TRBV20-1 and TRBJ2-3; the match to TRBD1 covers 8 bases. The CDR3 contains 14 residues. CDR1 DFQATT and CDR2 SNEGSKA come from the germline V gene (reference sequence). Trimming removed 6 bases from V and 2 bases from J; junction bases left unmatched: 7. DNA for the CDR3: TGCAGTGCCAGGACAGGGATCTTCACAGATACGCAGTATTTT. Translating it yields CSARTGIFTDTQYF.

This clonotype was seen at least ten times. This chain links TRBV6-2 or TRBV6-3 with TRBJ2-3; no clear D. Germline V gene lookup returns CDR1 MNHEY and CDR2 SVGEGT. Trimming took off 7 bases at V and 0 bases at J, with 14 bases between the two ends. This CDR3 has 15 amino acids. The CDR3 DNA reads TGTGCCAGCAACGAATACGGCGCTAGCACAGATACGCAGTATTTT. It codes for CASNEYGASTDTQYF.

The chain links TRBV12-3 or TRBV12-4 to TRBJ2-5; 11 bases align to TRBD1. The CDR3 is made up of 15 amino acids. Trimming took 5 bases from V and 5 from J; bases not matched to a gene: 7. Written as DNA, the CDR3 is TGTGCCAGCAGTCCCAGGACAGGGGGCAGCGAGACCCAGTACTTC. It translates to CASSPRTGGSETQYF.

In its sample, this clonotype was seen many times. The V gene is TRBV5-6, the J gene TRBJ2-1; D may be TRBD2 (5 bases). V was pared by 3 bases and J by 4 bases, with 14 bases between. Germline CDR1 and CDR2: SGHDT and YYEEEE. The CDR3 is 15 amino acids. The CDR3 DNA reads as TGTGCCAGCAGCTCGATAGGCACGGGATACAATGAGCAGTTCTTC. Its protein is CASSSIGTGYNEQFF.

This clonotype was recorded at least ten times. This sequence joins TRBV29-1 and TRBJ2-5, with 7 nucleotides matching TRBD2. The CDR3 runs to 13 residues. V dropped 8 bases and J dropped 5; count of bases not matched to a gene: 11. In germline, CDR1 is SQVTM, CDR2 ANQGSEA. The CDR3 DNA reads as TGCAGCCCAGGCCAGTGGGGAGGGGAGACCCAGTACTTC. This translates into CSPGQWGGETQYF.